Listed below are T cell receptor beta chains from one sample, sequenced in a study of regulatory T cells in long-lasting Graves disease. TCRdb passed the multiplex PCR reads through MiXCR, listing each CDR3 protein once. The top ten clones hold 8.5% to 10% of a sample with about 540,000 distinct CDR3 sequences, approximately 12% of them seen once. This same sample was also taken into another study, of T cells in Graves' hyperthyroidism and ophthalmopathy.

The sequenced sample was peripheral blood mononuclear cells (PBMCs), obtained at new diagnosis, from a patient treated with antithyroid drugs. Every receptor here comes from a man aged 25 to 40 with Graves disease. The CDR3 runs from the conserved cysteine through the conserved F or W. The order of the fields is D gene, V gene, clone size, J gene, CDR3 length, CDR3 DNA, CDR3 protein. The D gene is left open where the match is weak. Clone size is shown for a subset of rows, as once, few, many or a class of expanded clone.

>.|TRBV7-9|.|TRBJ2-7|16
TGTGCCAGCAGCCAAAACTCCCGGGACTTCCGTAACGAGCAGTACTTC
CASSQNSRDFRNEQYF
>.|TRBV20-1|many|TRBJ2-7|12
TGCAGTGCTCCCCGACTAGACTACGAGCAGTACTTC
CSAPRLDYEQYF
>TRBD2|TRBV20-1|once|TRBJ2-7|14
TGCAGTGTCACACCGGGACTAGGGGACTACGAGCAGTACTTC
CSVTPGLGDYEQYF
>.|TRBV29-1|.|TRBJ1-6|13
TGCAGCCTGCACAGGCGGTATAATTCACCCCTCCACTTT
CSLHRRYNSPLHF
>TRBD1|TRBV30|.|TRBJ1-5|17
TGTGCCTGGAGTCCCAAAACGGAGACAGGGATCAATCAGCCCCAGCATTTT
CAWSPKTETGINQPQHF
>TRBD1|TRBV12-3/TRBV12-4|many|TRBJ1-4|15
TGTGCCAGCAGTTCACACGAGGGGGCTTTCGGAAAACTGTTTTTT
CASSSHEGAFGKLFF
>.|TRBV10-3|many|TRBJ2-2|15
TGTGCCACCCTCACCGGGACGGCGGAAACCGGGGAGCTGTTTTTT
CATLTGTAETGELFF
>.|TRBV3-1|.|TRBJ1-3|15
TGTGCCAGCAGCCAAGACAGAGGGGCTGGAAACACCATATATTTT
CASSQDRGAGNTIYF
>TRBD1|TRBV7-2|.|TRBJ1-3|15
TGTGCCAGCAGGCGCAGGGGGCCAACTGGAAACACCATATATTTT
CASRRRGPTGNTIYF
>.|TRBV19|.|TRBJ2-1|16
TGTGCCAGTAGTATAGGTCTCTCGGGAGAGCGTAATGAGCAGTTCTTC
CASSIGLSGERNEQFF
>TRBD1|TRBV7-9|many|TRBJ1-2|14
TGTGCCAGCAGCTTACCCGGACAGGACTATGGCTACACCTTC
CASSLPGQDYGYTF
>.|TRBV20-1|many|TRBJ2-1|13
TGCAGTGCGCCGCGGGACCGAGACAATGAGCAGTTCTTC
CSAPRDRDNEQFF
>TRBD1|TRBV11-2|many|TRBJ2-2|16
TGTGCCAGCAGCTCAAAGGGACAGCTGAACACCGGGGAGCTGTTTTTT
CASSSKGQLNTGELFF
>.|TRBV11-2|.|TRBJ2-5|12
TGTGCCAGCAGCTTAACGGGACAGACCCAGTACTTC
CASSLTGQTQYF
>.|TRBV4-1|.|TRBJ2-2|15
TGCGCCAGCAGCCACCCAGCAACTGGGGCCGGGGAGCTGTTTTTT
CASSHPATGAGELFF
>.|TRBV6-1|many|TRBJ2-7|16
TGTGCCAGCACTCCGGGACAAATCCTCTCCTCCTACGAGCAGTACTTC
CASTPGQILSSYEQYF
>TRBD2|TRBV12-5|.|TRBJ2-7|15
TGTGCTAGTGGTTCCCCGGCTAGCGGGTCCGACGAGCAGTACTTC
CASGSPASGSDEQYF
>.|TRBV7-9|.|TRBJ2-7|13
TGTGCCAGCAGCATATCCGGGGCGGACGAGCAGTACTTC
CASSISGADEQYF
>.|TRBV13|.|TRBJ2-2|16
TGTGCCAGCAGCTTAGGGCAGACAAAGGACACCGGGGAGCTGTTTTTT
CASSLGQTKDTGELFF
>TRBD2|TRBV12-3/TRBV12-4|many|TRBJ2-1|14
TGTGCCAGCACCCTCCTAGCGGGAGGCGGTGAGCAGTTCTTC
CASTLLAGGGEQFF
>.|TRBV27|few|TRBJ1-1|16
TGTGTCTCGTACGATGGAGGCCGACTGAAGAACACTGAAGCTTTCTTT
CVSYDGGRLKNTEAFF
>.|TRBV12-3/TRBV12-4|many|TRBJ2-7|13
TGTGCCAGCAGTCTCCAGGGTTTCCGCGAGCAGTACTTC
CASSLQGFREQYF
>.|TRBV10-2|many|TRBJ1-1|14
TGCGCCAGCAGTGAACCCGACCGTTACACTGAAGCTTTCTTT
CASSEPDRYTEAFF
>.|TRBV20-1|many|TRBJ2-7|14
TGCAGTGCTAGTAGCCGGACAGACTCCTACGAGCAGTACTTC
CSASSRTDSYEQYF
>.|TRBV7-2|many|TRBJ2-3|12
TGTGCCAGCACCGTCAGCACAGATACGCAGTATTTT
CASTVSTDTQYF
>.|TRBV19|few|TRBJ1-5|17
TGTGCCAGCGCACCCCTGGAAGGGCATTATAGCAATCAGCCCCAGCATTTT
CASAPLEGHYSNQPQHF
>.|TRBV7-8|many|TRBJ2-3|15
TGTGCCAGCAGCCCGGCGCGGGGTAACACAGATACGCAGTATTTT
CASSPARGNTDTQYF
>.|TRBV11-2|many|TRBJ1-3|12
TGTGCCAGCAGCTTAGAACGGAACACCATATATTTT
CASSLERNTIYF
>.|TRBV7-9|many|TRBJ2-3|15
TGTGCCAGCAGCTTAGAGCCTCTCGGGTCAGATACGCAGTATTTT
CASSLEPLGSDTQYF
>TRBD2|TRBV13|few|TRBJ2-7|16
TGTGCCAGCAGCTTAAGCCTAGCGGGAGTGTTGGGCGAGCAGTACTTC
CASSLSLAGVLGEQYF
>TRBD1|TRBV5-1|.|TRBJ2-7|15
TGCGCCAGCAGTCCGAACAGGGGGCGAGCCTACGAGCAGTACTTC
CASSPNRGRAYEQYF
>.|TRBV19|few|TRBJ1-2|14
TGTGCCAGCTCTGGGCAGGGTAATTCTCCTGGCTACACCTTC
CASSGQGNSPGYTF
>.|TRBV7-3|.|TRBJ2-6|15
TGTGCCAGCAGCCCGATGGTCGCTGGGGCCAACGTCCTGACTTTC
CASSPMVAGANVLTF
>TRBD2|TRBV7-9|many|TRBJ2-1|15
TGTGCCAGCAGCACGACTAGCGGGGGTTACAATGAGCAGTTCTTC
CASSTTSGGYNEQFF
>.|TRBV6-2/TRBV6-3|.|TRBJ1-3|15
TGTGCCAGCAGAGATGACAGTGACCCTGGAAACACCATATATTTT
CASRDDSDPGNTIYF
>TRBD2|TRBV10-3|few|TRBJ2-3|17
TGTGCCATCAGTGAGTCAGATAGCGGGAGGCGAAGGGATACGCAGTATTTT
CAISESDSGRRRDTQYF
>TRBD2|TRBV29-1|many|TRBJ2-1|15
TGCAGCGTTGAAGATGAGCTAGCGGGGATGAGAGAGCAGTTCTTC
CSVEDELAGMREQFF
>.|TRBV12-3/TRBV12-4|many|TRBJ1-4|16
TGTGCCAGCAGTCCAGGAACTTCTTGGGGCGGTGAAAAACTGTTTTTT
CASSPGTSWGGEKLFF
>.|TRBV2|many|TRBJ1-1|15
TGTGCCAGCAGTGGGGTGGGGACAATTAACACTGAAGCTTTCTTT
CASSGVGTINTEAFF
>TRBD2|TRBV20-1|.|TRBJ2-3|17
TGCAGTGCTGATCCTATTGTAGCGGGAGCTGGTACAGATACGCAGTATTTT
CSADPIVAGAGTDTQYF
>TRBD2|TRBV27|many|TRBJ2-7|15
TGTGCCAGCAGTCCTACTAGCGGGAGGTCCCACGAGCAGTACTTC
CASSPTSGRSHEQYF
>.|TRBV29-1|.|TRBJ1-2|13
TGCAGCGTTTTGGACACATGGAGCTATGGCTACACCTTC
CSVLDTWSYGYTF
>TRBD2|TRBV19|.|TRBJ2-1|18
TGTGCCAGTAGTATCCTAGGACTAGCGGAAATCTCCTACAATGAGCAGTTCTTC
CASSILGLAEISYNEQFF
>.|TRBV7-9|many|TRBJ2-7|13
TGTGCCAGCAGCTTAGCCGACCTCTACGAGCAGTACTTC
CASSLADLYEQYF
>TRBD1|TRBV5-1|many|TRBJ1-2|15
TGCGCCAGCAGCTTGGACGCAGGGGGTTTAAATGGCTACACCTTC
CASSLDAGGLNGYTF
>.|TRBV24-1|.|TRBJ2-2|16
TGTGCCACCAGTGATTTGAGGGCGGATACCACCGGGGAGCTGTTTTTT
CATSDLRADTTGELFF
>.|TRBV7-8|many|TRBJ2-1|14
TGTGCCAGCAGCTTAGTGCTTAGGGTCCGGGAGCAGTTCTTC
CASSLVLRVREQFF
>.|TRBV20-1|.|TRBJ2-2|16
TGCAGTGCTGTCCTTGGGGGGGGCCCTAAAACCGGGGAGCTGTTTTTT
CSAVLGGGPKTGELFF
>.|TRBV20-1|many|TRBJ1-1|14
TGCAGTGCTAGAGATAGACGGGGGAGCACTGAAGCTTTCTTT
CSARDRRGSTEAFF
>.|TRBV29-1|few|TRBJ2-7|12
TGCAGCGTTGAGTCAACGGACTATGGGCAGTACTTC
CSVESTDYGQYF
>TRBD2|TRBV5-1|many|TRBJ2-1|15
TGCGCCAGCAGGCCACCGGGACTAGGCTACAATGAGCAGTTCTTC
CASRPPGLGYNEQFF
>.|TRBV7-9|many|TRBJ1-1|12
TGTGCCAGCAGCCCCCGGGAGACTGAAGCTTTCTTT
CASSPRETEAFF
>.|TRBV6-1|many|TRBJ2-5|14
TGTGCCAGCAGTCCCACGGGAGAGCGCGAGACCCAGTACTTC
CASSPTGERETQYF
>.|TRBV3-1|many|TRBJ2-7|12
TGTGCCAGCAGCCAAGCCAGTTACGAGCAGTACTTC
CASSQASYEQYF
>.|TRBV27|few|TRBJ2-7|14
TGTGCCAGCAGCTATATTATGGGGTCCTACGAGCAGTACTTC
CASSYIMGSYEQYF
>TRBD2|TRBV14|many|TRBJ2-2|16
TGTGCCAGCAGCCCTTCGACTAGCAGCCACACCGGGGAGCTGTTTTTT
CASSPSTSSHTGELFF
>TRBD2|TRBV3-1|many|TRBJ2-1|16
TGTGCCAGCAGCCCTTTTGCGGGAGAATCCTACAATGAGCAGTTCTTC
CASSPFAGESYNEQFF
>TRBD1|TRBV29-1|many|TRBJ2-7|12
TGCAGCGTTTTAGGGGGCGGATACGAGCAGTACTTC
CSVLGGGYEQYF